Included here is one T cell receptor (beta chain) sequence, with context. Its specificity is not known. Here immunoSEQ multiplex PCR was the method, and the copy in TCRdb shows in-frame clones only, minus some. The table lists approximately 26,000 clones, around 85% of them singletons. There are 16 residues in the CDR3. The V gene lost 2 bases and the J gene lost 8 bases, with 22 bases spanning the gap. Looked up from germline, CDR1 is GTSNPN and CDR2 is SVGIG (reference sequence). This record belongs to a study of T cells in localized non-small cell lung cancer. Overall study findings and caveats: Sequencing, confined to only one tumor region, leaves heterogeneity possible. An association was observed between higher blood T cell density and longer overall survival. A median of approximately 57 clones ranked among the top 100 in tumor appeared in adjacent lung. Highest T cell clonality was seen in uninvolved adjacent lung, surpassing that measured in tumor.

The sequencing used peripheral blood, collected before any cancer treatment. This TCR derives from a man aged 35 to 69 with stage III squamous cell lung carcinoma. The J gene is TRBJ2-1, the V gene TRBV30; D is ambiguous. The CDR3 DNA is TGTGCCTGGAGTTCCATCGTTAGACGAAGAAACTATGAGCAGTTCTTC. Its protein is CAWSSIVRRRNYEQFF.